The entry below describes one T cell receptor beta chain. With around 450 ng total RNA as template and a constant-region primer, TCR beta cDNA was made. Investigators got TCR beta libraries out of three nested multiplex PCR rounds, done with slightly modified ARM-PCR. Rounds one and two of PCR, each of 10 cycles, were primed with TRBV1-TRBV30 forward primers and a C-beta reverse primer. Using its own MiXCR run on the multiplex PCR reads, TCRdb lists one record per CDR3 protein. The repertoire holds approximately 320,000 distinct CDR3 sequences, with 45% to 70% as singletons. This sample was taken from a study of tumor-infiltrating lymphocytes in primary liver carcinoma. Whole-study context: Patients underwent resection of primary liver carcinoma. Patients, male and female, were 30 to 69 years old.

RNA was extracted from whole blood without cell sorting, alongside germline DNA. Surgery was preceded by the collection of four milliliters of peripheral blood. CDR1 and CDR2 from the germline V gene are WSHSY and SAAADI. The CDR3 spans 12 residues. The TCR was taken from a woman aged 30 to 39 with primary liver carcinoma and hepatitis B virus infection. Input material: peripheral blood. The chain has TRBV10-2 and TRBJ2-3, with 7 bases matching TRBD2. The CDR3, as DNA: TGCGCGGGCGGGAGACGGACAGATACGCAGTATTTT. It codes for CAGGRRTDTQYF.